This T cell receptor beta chain is drawn from a study of vaccination effects on CD4 cells after COVID-19 (dated by TCRdb to 2022 to 2024). Broadly, across the study: Two doses of either the BNT162b2 or the mRNA-1273 mRNA SARS-CoV-2 vaccine were administered to participants. A total of some eleven COVID-19 convalescent patients and a handful of SARS-CoV-2-naive healthy vaccine recipients were included in the full study. The Oncomine TCR Beta short-read assay on an Illumina iSeq 100 was used to sequence cultures from other donors in the study. In both COVID-19 convalescent patients and infection-naive vaccine recipients, the study compared SARS-CoV-2 spike-specific CD4+ TCR repertoires from before mRNA vaccination with those from after it. Points the paper makes about the study in general: In healthy vaccine recipients, vaccine-induced clones were almost all SARS-CoV-2 mono-reactive, with only 1 of 255 being cross-reactive with common cold coronaviruses. At late post-vaccination timepoints, both infection-induced and vaccine-induced clones showed marked clonal contraction, consistent with waning T cell responses. Limitations of the study were the small number of convalescent patients and the absence of early post-infection timepoints.

The library was produced with the immunoSEQ multiplex PCR assay. TCR beta CDR3 sequencing was performed on DNA from the cultured, isolated CD4+ T cells. Regarding the original processing steps: The analysis removed non-productive TCR sequences, trimmed reads to the CDR3 region, and retained only CDR3s that were 7 or more amino acids long. The MANAFEST web app was used to pick out antigen-specific clonotypes by comparing their expansion in peptide wells with that in reference cultures. For clones to be considered positive, expansion at FDR<0.05 versus reference and all other wells, an odds ratio above 5, and a frequency above 0.1% in two replicate wells were required. A clonotype was called cross-reactive if it was significantly expanded both in SARS-CoV-2 spike wells and in at least one common cold coronavirus spike condition. Levenshtein distance calculated with the stringdist R package was used to assess CDR3 similarity, and unrooted trees were constructed with ape in R 3.6.1. Entries here come from immuneACCESS through TCRdb and include only in-frame sequences with V and J called. Some clones fail to appear in such tables; in the studies checked, an unresolved V gene covers under half of the shortfall, and the cause of the remainder is unknown. D and trimming come from the DNA, and the V and J calls and clone size come from that table. Within this sample are 50,000 or so clones, with 75% to 90% of them counted one time only. More than 2% of the sample rests with the top ten.

As to this clone: No antigen is known for it. Base qualities were left out, and no much larger clone turns up one base away.

The germline V gene sets CDR1 to SGHTA and CDR2 to FQGNSA. The CDR3 has 19 amino acids, counting the end cysteine and phenylalanine. Only the CDR3 region is kept as DNA, spanning 57 bases read in frame from base 1. Trimming takes 2 bases off V and 4 bases off J; junction bases not matched to a gene: 11. The ViraFEST assay stimulated PBMC with viral peptide pools and then used TCR sequencing to identify antigen-specific CD4+ T cell clonotypes by expansion. After less than 13 days of culture, CD4+ T cells were isolated with the EasySep CD4+ T cell isolation kit. The absence of prior SARS-CoV-2 infection in healthy vaccine recipients was confirmed by negative nucleocapsid antibodies before and after vaccination. Approximately 2 million PBMC per well were cultured in IMDM with roughly 5% human AB serum, 10 IU/ml IL-2 and gentamicin, plus 10 ug/ml peptides. On days 3 and 7, half of the culture medium was replaced with fresh IL-2-containing medium. Unless noted otherwise, every peptide stimulation condition was grown in triplicate wells. Using Ficoll-Paque Plus gradient centrifugation, PBMC were separated from whole blood and then either used fresh or cryopreserved at -140C. The overlapping peptide pools covered the spike proteins of SARS-CoV-2 as well as those of the common cold coronaviruses HCoV-NL63, HCoV-OC43 and HCoV-229E. The QIAamp micro DNA kit was used to extract genomic DNA from the cultured CD4+ T cells.

The rearrangement combines TRBV7-2 with TRBJ2-3; 14 central nucleotides agree with TRBD2. The specimen comprised CD4+ T cells from PBMCs cultured with HCoV-229E spike peptides, sampled before COVID-19 vaccination. The cell subset or site label, as the study defines it: HCoV-229E spike overlapping peptide pool stimulation. This clonotype was obtained from a human donor who received a COVID-19 vaccine. The encoded CDR3 is CASSLRGVTSGGASDTQYF. DNA sequence: TGTGCCAGCAGCTTACGGGGGGTGACTAGCGGGGGGGCCTCAGATACGCAGTATTTT.